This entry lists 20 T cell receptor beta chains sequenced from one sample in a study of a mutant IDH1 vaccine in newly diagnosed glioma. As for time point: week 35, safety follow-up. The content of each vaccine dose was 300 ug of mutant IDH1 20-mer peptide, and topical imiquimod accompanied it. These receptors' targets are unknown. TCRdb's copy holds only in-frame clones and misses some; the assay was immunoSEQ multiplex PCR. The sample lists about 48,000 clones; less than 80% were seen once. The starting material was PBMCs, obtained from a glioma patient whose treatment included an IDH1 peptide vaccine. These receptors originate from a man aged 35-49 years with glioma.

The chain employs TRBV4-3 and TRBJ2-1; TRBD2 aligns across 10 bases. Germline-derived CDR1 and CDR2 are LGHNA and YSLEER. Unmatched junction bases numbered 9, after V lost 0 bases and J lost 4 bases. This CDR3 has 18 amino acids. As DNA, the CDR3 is TGCGCCAGCAGCCAAGAGGGGGCTCCTAGCGGGGGATACAATGAGCAGTTCTTC. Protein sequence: CASSQEGAPSGGYNEQFF.

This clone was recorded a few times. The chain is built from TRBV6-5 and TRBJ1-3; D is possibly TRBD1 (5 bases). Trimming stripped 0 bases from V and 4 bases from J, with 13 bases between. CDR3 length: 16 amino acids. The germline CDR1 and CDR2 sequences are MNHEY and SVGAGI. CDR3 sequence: CASSYSGRNLGNTIYF. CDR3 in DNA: TGTGCCAGCAGTTACTCGGGGCGGAACCTCGGAAACACCATATATTTT.

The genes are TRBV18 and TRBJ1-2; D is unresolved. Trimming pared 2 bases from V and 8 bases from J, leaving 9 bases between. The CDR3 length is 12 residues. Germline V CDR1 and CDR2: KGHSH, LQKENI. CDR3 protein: CASSPGLSGYTF. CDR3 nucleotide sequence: TGTGCCAGCTCACCAGGGCTCTCGGGCTACACCTTC.

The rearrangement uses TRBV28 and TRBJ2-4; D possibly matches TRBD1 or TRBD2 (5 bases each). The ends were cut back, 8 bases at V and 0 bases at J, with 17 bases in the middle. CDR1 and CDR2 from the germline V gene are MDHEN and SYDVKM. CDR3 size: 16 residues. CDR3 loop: CASGPGPTLAKNIQYF. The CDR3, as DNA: TGTGCCAGCGGCCCGGGACCGACCCTAGCCAAAAACATTCAGTACTTC.

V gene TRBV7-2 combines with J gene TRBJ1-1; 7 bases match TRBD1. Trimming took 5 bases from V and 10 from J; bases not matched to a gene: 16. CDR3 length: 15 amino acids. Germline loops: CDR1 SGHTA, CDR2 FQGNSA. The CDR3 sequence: CASSPPPDRPNGAFF. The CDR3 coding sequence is TGTGCCAGCAGCCCCCCTCCGGACAGGCCGAATGGAGCTTTCTTT.

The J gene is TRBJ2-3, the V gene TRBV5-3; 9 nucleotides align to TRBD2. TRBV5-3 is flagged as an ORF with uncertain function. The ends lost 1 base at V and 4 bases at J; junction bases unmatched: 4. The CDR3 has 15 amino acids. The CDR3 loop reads CARSLIAGGPDTQYF. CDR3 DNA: TGTGCCAGAAGCTTGATCGCGGGAGGGCCAGATACGCAGTATTTT.

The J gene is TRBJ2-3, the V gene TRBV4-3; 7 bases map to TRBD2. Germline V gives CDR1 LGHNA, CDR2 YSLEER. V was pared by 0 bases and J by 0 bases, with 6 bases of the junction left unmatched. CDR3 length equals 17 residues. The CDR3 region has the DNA TGCGCCAGCAGCCAAGATGGGCGGGACTATAGCACAGATACGCAGTATTTT. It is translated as CASSQDGRDYSTDTQYF.

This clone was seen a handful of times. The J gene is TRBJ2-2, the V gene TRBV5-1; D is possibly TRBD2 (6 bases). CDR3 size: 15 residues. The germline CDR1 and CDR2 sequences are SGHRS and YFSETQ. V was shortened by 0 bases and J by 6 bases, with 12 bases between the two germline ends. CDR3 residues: CASSLVRGKSGELFF. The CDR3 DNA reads TGCGCCAGCAGCTTGGTCCGGGGGAAGTCCGGGGAGCTGTTTTTT.

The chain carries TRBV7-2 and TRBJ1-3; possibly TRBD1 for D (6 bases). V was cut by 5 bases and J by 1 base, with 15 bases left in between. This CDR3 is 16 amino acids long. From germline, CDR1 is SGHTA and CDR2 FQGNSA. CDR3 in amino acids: CASSISGQRSGNTIYF. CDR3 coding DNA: TGTGCCAGCAGCATATCAGGACAGCGTTCTGGAAACACCATATATTTT.

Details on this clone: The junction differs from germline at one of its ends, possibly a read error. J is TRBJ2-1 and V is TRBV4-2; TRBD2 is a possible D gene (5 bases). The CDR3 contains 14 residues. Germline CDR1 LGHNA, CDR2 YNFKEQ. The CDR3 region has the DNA TGTGCCAGCAGCCCCGCGAGGGAGAGGCCCCAATTACTCTTC. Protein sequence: CASSPARERPQLLF.

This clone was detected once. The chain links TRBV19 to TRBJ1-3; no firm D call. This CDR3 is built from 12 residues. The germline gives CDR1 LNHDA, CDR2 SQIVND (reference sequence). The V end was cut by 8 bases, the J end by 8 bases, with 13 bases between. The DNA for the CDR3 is TGTGCCAGTGGCACTTCGGGCCACACCATATATTTT. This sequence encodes CASGTSGHTIYF. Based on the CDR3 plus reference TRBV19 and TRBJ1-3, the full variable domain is DGGITQSPKYLFRKEGQNVTLSCEQNLNHDAMYWYRQDPGQGLRLIYYSQIVNDFQKGDIAEGYSVSREKKESFPLTVTSAQKNPTAFYLCASGTSGHTIYFGEGSWLTVV.

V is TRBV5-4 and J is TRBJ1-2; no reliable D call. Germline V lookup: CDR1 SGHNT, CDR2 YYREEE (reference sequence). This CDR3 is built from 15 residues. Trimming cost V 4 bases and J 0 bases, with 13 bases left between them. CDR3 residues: CASSQAAGTNYGYTF. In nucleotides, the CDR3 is TGTGCCAGCAGCCAGGCGGCAGGCACTAACTATGGCTACACCTTC.

CDR3 nucleotide sequence: TGTGCCAGTAGTTTTTCGGGTAACTATGGCTACACCTTC. Translated, it gives CASSFSGNYGYTF. V usage is TRBV19 and J usage is TRBJ1-2; D remains ambiguous. Germline CDR1 LNHDA, CDR2 SQIVND (reference sequence). The germline V and J ends were trimmed by 5 bases and 1 base, with 8 bases remaining between them. This CDR3 region has 13 residues.

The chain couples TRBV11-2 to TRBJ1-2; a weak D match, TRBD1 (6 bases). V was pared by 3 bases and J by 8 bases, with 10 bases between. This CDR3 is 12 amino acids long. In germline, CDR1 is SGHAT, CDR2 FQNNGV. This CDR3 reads CASSFTGYGYTF. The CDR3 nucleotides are TGTGCCAGCAGCTTCACAGGGTACGGCTACACCTTC.

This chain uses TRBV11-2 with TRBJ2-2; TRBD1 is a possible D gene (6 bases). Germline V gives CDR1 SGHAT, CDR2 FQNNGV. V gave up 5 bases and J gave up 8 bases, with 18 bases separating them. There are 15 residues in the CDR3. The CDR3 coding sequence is TGTGCCAGCAGCCCAATGGCAGGGGTTTTTGGGGAGCTGTTTTTT. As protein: CASSPMAGVFGELFF.

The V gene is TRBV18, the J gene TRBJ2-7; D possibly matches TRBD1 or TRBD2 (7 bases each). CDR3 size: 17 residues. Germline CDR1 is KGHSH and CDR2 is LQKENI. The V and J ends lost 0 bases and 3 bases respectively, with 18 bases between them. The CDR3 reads CASSPPSRPGGDYEQYF. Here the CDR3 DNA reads TGTGCCAGCTCACCACCGAGCCGACCAGGGGGGGACTACGAGCAGTACTTC.

CDR3 amino acids: CASSSGQGADTQYF. Here the CDR3 DNA reads TGCGCCAGCAGCTCCGGACAGGGCGCAGATACGCAGTATTTT. The chain has TRBV5-1 and TRBJ2-3, with 8 bases matching TRBD1. From germline, CDR1 is SGHRS and CDR2 YFSETQ. V lost 3 bases and J lost 4; bases outside the gene matches: 4. The CDR3 length is 14 residues.

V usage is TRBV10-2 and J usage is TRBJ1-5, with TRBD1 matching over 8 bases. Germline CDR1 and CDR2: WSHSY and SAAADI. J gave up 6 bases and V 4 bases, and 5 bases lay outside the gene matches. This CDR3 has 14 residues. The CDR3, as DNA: TGCGCCAGCAGTGGCGACAGGGGTGGTCAGCCCCAGCATTTT. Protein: CASSGDRGGQPQHF.

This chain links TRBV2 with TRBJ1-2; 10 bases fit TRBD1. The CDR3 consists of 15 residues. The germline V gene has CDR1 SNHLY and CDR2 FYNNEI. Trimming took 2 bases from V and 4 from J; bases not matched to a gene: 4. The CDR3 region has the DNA TGTGCCAGCAGTGAATTGAGGACAGGGGGCTATGGCTACACCTTC. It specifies CASSELRTGGYGYTF.

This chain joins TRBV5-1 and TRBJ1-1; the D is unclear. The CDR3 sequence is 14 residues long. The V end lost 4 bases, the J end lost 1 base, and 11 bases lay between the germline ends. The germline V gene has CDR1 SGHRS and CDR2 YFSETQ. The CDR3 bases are TGCGCCAGCAGCCCTTCTATGGGGAACACTGAAGCTTTCTTT. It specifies CASSPSMGNTEAFF.